A single sample gave rise to the 28 T cell receptor beta chains below, sequenced in a study of T-cell reconstitution after alpha-beta-depleted transplantation in children. It was with unique molecular identifiers that the TCRbeta library was prepared. Each CDR3 protein gets one entry after TCRdb re-called the PCR reads with MiXCR. The sample consists of roughly 200,000 distinct CDR3 sequences, approximately 10% of them appearing once. The sequencing used PBMCs, collected before TCRalphabeta/CD19-depleted stem cell transplant. All receptors derive from a child under two years old with acute myeloid leukemia, due to receive a stem cell transplant.

This clonotype was seen repeatedly, ten times or more. The chain employs TRBV5-1 and TRBJ2-3, with a possible D match to TRBD2 (6 bases). The germline V gene has CDR1 SGHRS and CDR2 YFSETQ. Trimming pared 4 bases from V and 2 bases from J, leaving 17 bases between. There are 16 residues in the CDR3. The CDR3 protein is CASSPGLRGNTDTQYF. In DNA form, the CDR3 reads TGCGCCAGCAGCCCGGGACTTCGAGGGAACACAGATACGCAGTATTTT.

This clonotype showed up many times. The chain combines TRBV5-1 with TRBJ1-2, with unresolved D. Germline-derived CDR1 and CDR2 are SGHRS and YFSETQ. The CDR3 consists of 15 residues. Trimming removed 0 bases at V and 2 bases at J, with 11 bases between. CDR3 protein: CASSLEPAPNYGYTF. In DNA, the CDR3 is TGCGCCAGCAGCTTGGAACCAGCACCGAACTATGGCTACACCTTC. Full variable domain (outside the CDR3, taken from reference TRBV5-1 and TRBJ1-2): KAGVTQTPRYLIKTRGQQVTLSCSPISGHRSVSWYQQTPGQGLQFLFEYFSETQRNKGNFPGRFSGRQFSNSRSEMNVSTLELGDSALYLCASSLEPAPNYGYTFGSGTRLTVV.

This clonotype was seen repeatedly, ten times or more. The chain's CDR3 is CSARVPTSNEQFF. In DNA, the CDR3 is TGCAGTGCTAGAGTTCCGACTAGCAATGAGCAGTTCTTC. The J gene is TRBJ2-1, the V gene TRBV20-1, with D perhaps TRBD2 (6 bases). V was trimmed by 1 base and J by 6 bases, leaving 10 bases between them. The length of the CDR3 is 13 residues. Germline CDR1 reads DFQATT; CDR2 reads SNEGSKA (reference sequence).

Many counts were recorded for this clonotype. The chain links TRBV20-1 to TRBJ1-1, with D perhaps matching TRBD1 (5 bases). This CDR3 comprises 14 residues. V was clipped by 4 bases and J by 1 base, with 13 bases between them. Germline V gives CDR1 DFQATT, CDR2 SNEGSKA (reference sequence). The DNA of the CDR3 is TGCAGTGCTACCCCCGGACAATGGAACACTGAAGCTTTCTTT. Its translation is CSATPGQWNTEAFF.

A word on this clonotype: One base away lies a much larger clone, so this may be a sequencing read error. The chain joins TRBV4-2 to TRBJ2-1; D may be TRBD1 or TRBD2 (6 bases each). Germline CDR1 is LGHNA and CDR2 is YNFKEQ. The CDR3 loop spans 12 amino acids. CDR3 region: CAGSQGGGEQFF. CDR3 nucleotides: TGTGCCGGCAGCCAAGGAGGGGGTGAGCAGTTCTTC.

This clonotype was seen many times. This chain joins TRBV28 and TRBJ1-1; D uncertain. V was pared by 5 bases and J by 1 base, with 14 bases between. Looked up from germline, CDR1 is MDHEN and CDR2 is SYDVKM. The CDR3 runs 15 residues. The CDR3 DNA reads as TGTGCCAGCAGTCGGAGGAGGTGGGAGAACACTGAAGCTTTCTTT. This translates into CASSRRRWENTEAFF.

This clonotype was seen many times. This chain joins TRBV7-3 and TRBJ2-1, with 9 bases fitting TRBD2. Germline V gene data show CDR1 as SGHTA and CDR2 as FQGTGA. The CDR3 runs to 13 residues. After removal of 5 bases from V and 10 bases from J, the junction contained 6 bases not matched to a gene. The CDR3 DNA sequence: TGTGCCAGCAGCCTGACTAGCGGAGGGGAGCAGTTCTTC. Translation gives CASSLTSGGEQFF.

This clonotype was counted at least ten times. This rearrangement joins TRBV12-3 or TRBV12-4 to TRBJ2-1; 9 bases map to TRBD1. Losses at the gene ends were 3 bases for V and 8 bases for J; bases not matched to a gene: 5. The CDR3 contains 14 residues. The CDR3 reads CASSFRDRVDEQFF. The DNA of the CDR3 is TGTGCCAGCAGTTTTCGGGACAGGGTCGATGAGCAGTTCTTC.

There are many counts of this clonotype. The V gene is TRBV12-3 or TRBV12-4, the J gene TRBJ1-4, with D maybe TRBD1 (5 bases). The CDR3 consists of 11 residues. The V end was cut by 9 bases, the J end by 8 bases, with 10 bases between. CDR3 sequence reads: CASSKGEKLFF. CDR3 bases: TGTGCCAGTTCCAAGGGGGAAAAACTGTTTTTT.

This chain uses TRBV20-1 with TRBJ1-1, with TRBD1 matching over 7 bases. The germline CDR1 and CDR2 sequences are DFQATT and SNEGSKA (reference sequence). The V segment lost 6 bases and the J segment 1 base; nucleotides outside the gene matches: 8. The CDR3 has 14 amino acids. The CDR3 loop reads CSAPEGQPNTEAFF. CDR3 DNA sequence: TGCAGTGCCCCCGAGGGACAGCCGAACACTGAAGCTTTCTTT.

This clonotype has a count of ten or more. The chain is built from TRBV6-6 and TRBJ1-5, with D hard to call. Germline CDR1 is MNHNY and CDR2 is SVGAGI (reference sequence). CDR3 length: 14 amino acids. V lost 6 bases to trimming and J lost 2 bases, with 11 bases between them. DNA for the CDR3: TGTGCCAGCAGCCCAACAGACGGCAATCAGCCCCAGCATTTT. Protein: CASSPTDGNQPQHF.

This clonotype showed up just a few times. J is TRBJ2-7 and V is TRBV5-1; tentatively, D is TRBD1 (6 bases). CDR3 length equals 15 residues. V lost 0 bases and J 2 bases, leaving 12 bases between the germline ends. CDR1 and CDR2 from the germline V gene are SGHRS and YFSETQ. CDR3 in amino acids: CASSLATGLTYEQYF. The DNA for the CDR3 is TGCGCCAGCAGCTTGGCCACAGGGCTTACCTACGAGCAGTACTTC.

The chain joins TRBV6-7 to TRBJ2-3; 12 nucleotides line up with TRBD2. TRBV6-7 counts as an open reading frame of uncertain function. V shed 11 bases, J shed 2 bases, and the junction held 17 bases outside the gene matches. The CDR3 contains 18 residues. The CDR3 region has the DNA TGTGCCCCCCTGGGGGGACTAGCGGGTTCCTTTTTCACAGATACGCAGTATTTT. The encoded protein is CAPLGGLAGSFFTDTQYF.

This clonotype was observed many times. The rearrangement joins TRBV4-3 to TRBJ2-1, with D perhaps matching TRBD1 (5 bases). Trimming took off 0 bases at V and 7 bases at J, with 10 bases between the two ends. The CDR3 has 14 amino acids. Germline assignment: CDR1 LGHNA and CDR2 YSLEER. Here the CDR3 reads CASSQEPGQNEQFF. CDR3 DNA sequence: TGCGCCAGCAGCCAAGAACCAGGGCAGAATGAGCAGTTCTTC.

This clonotype occurred many times. The CDR3 spells CASSDHGTGDTQYF. The CDR3 DNA is TGTGCCAGCAGTGACCACGGGACCGGAGATACGCAGTATTTT. This chain links TRBV6-2 or TRBV6-3 with TRBJ2-3, with D perhaps TRBD1 or TRBD2 (5 bases each). The CDR3 covers 14 residues. With 5 bases removed from V and 5 bases from J, the gap between germline ends came to 14 bases. Germline V gene lookup returns CDR1 MNHEY and CDR2 SVGEGT.

Concerning this clonotype: A much larger clone differs by one base, so this may be a read error. The rearrangement joins TRBV20-1 to TRBJ2-5; 8 nucleotides match TRBD1. CDR3 length: 15 amino acids. Germline lookup yields CDR1 DFQATT and CDR2 SNEGSKA (reference sequence). CDR3 sequence (DNA): TGCAGTGCTAGTACCGGGACAGGTTGGTCGGAGACCCAGTCCTTC. Translation gives CSASTGTGWSETQSF.

This clonotype was recorded at least ten times. The chain joins TRBV6-6 to TRBJ2-7, with 7 nucleotides matching TRBD1. The CDR3 loop spans 12 amino acids. J lost 4 bases, V lost 6 bases, and 3 bases had no gene match. Germline loops: CDR1 MNHNY, CDR2 SVGAGI (reference sequence). CDR3 in DNA: TGTGCCAGCAGGAAGACAGGGTACGAGCAGTACTTC. This codes for CASRKTGYEQYF.

This clonotype has ten or more counts. The V and J genes are TRBV5-1 and TRBJ2-5, with D possibly TRBD1 on 5 matching bases. There are 13 residues in the CDR3. With 0 bases removed from V and 5 bases from J, the gap between germline ends came to 8 bases. Germline assignment: CDR1 SGHRS and CDR2 YFSETQ. The CDR3 spells CASSLEGMETQYF. CDR3 bases: TGCGCCAGCAGCTTGGAGGGGATGGAGACCCAGTACTTC.

V gene TRBV7-4 combines with J gene TRBJ2-7, with D possibly TRBD1 on 5 matching bases. With 11 bases removed from V and 3 bases from J, the gap between germline ends came to 29 bases. The germline gives CDR1 SGHVT, CDR2 SQSDAQ. The CDR3 consists of 17 residues. CDR3 bases: TGTGCCTCCAGCAAACAGGCCGGACCCGGGCTCAGCTACGAGCAGTACTTC. Protein product: CASSKQAGPGLSYEQYF.

The V and J genes are TRBV28 and TRBJ2-1; no firm D call. CDR3 length: 11 amino acids. The ends were cut back, 6 bases at V and 6 bases at J, with 6 bases in the middle. Germline-derived CDR1 and CDR2 are MDHEN and SYDVKM. In DNA, the CDR3 is TGTGCCAGCAGAGGAATCAATGAGCAGTTCTTC. It translates to CASRGINEQFF.

This clonotype appeared many times. The V gene is TRBV24-1, the J gene TRBJ2-2, with a weak D call TRBD2 (5 bases). There are 16 residues in the CDR3. The germline gives CDR1 KGHDR, CDR2 SFDVKD. V gave up 7 bases and J gave up 4 bases, with 18 bases separating them. CDR3: CATSPVRGRGTGELFF. In nucleotides, the CDR3 is TGTGCCACCAGCCCAGTAAGAGGGCGCGGCACCGGGGAGCTGTTTTTT.

In this sample, this clonotype turned up many times. V is TRBV12-3 or TRBV12-4 and J is TRBJ2-3; possible D gene TRBD2, 6 bases. V lost 4 bases and J 3 bases, leaving 17 bases between the germline ends. This CDR3 is built from 16 residues. This CDR3 reads CASSSNPGLSTDTQYF. Written as DNA, the CDR3 is TGTGCCAGCAGTTCAAATCCGGGACTGAGTACAGATACGCAGTATTTT.

In its sample, this clonotype was seen many times. The V and J genes are TRBV9 and TRBJ2-7; D gene unclear. Germline V gene data show CDR1 as SGDLS and CDR2 as YYNGEE. V was cut by 0 bases and J by 4 bases, with 11 bases left in between. The CDR3 is 14 amino acids. As DNA, the CDR3 is TGTGCCAGCAGCGTAGTGAACCCCTTATACGAGCAGTACTTC. This gives the protein CASSVVNPLYEQYF.

This clonotype was seen at least ten times. The chain is built from TRBV19 and TRBJ2-2; TRBD1 aligns across 10 bases. The V segment lost 9 bases and the J segment 7 bases; nucleotides outside the gene matches: 20. The CDR3 totals 18 residues. Germline V gene sequence: CDR1 LNHDA, CDR2 SQIVND (reference sequence). The chain's CDR3 is CASRQGAIPGPAGGELFF. The CDR3, as DNA: TGTGCCAGCAGACAGGGGGCGATCCCGGGACCCGCGGGCGGGGAGCTGTTTTTT.

This clonotype came up a few times. The chain joins TRBV10-3 to TRBJ1-1; the D is unclear. The ends were cut back, 1 base at V and 0 bases at J, with 15 bases in the middle. Germline V lookup: CDR1 ENHRY, CDR2 SYGVKD. The CDR3 is 17 amino acids. As DNA, the CDR3 is TGTGCCATCAGTGAGTTGGATGTCGGAGGTTTGAACACTGAAGCTTTCTTT. It codes for CAISELDVGGLNTEAFF.

This clonotype was seen at least ten times. The V call is TRBV7-8, the J call TRBJ1-2; D is perhaps TRBD1 (5 bases). Between the trimmed V and J ends, which lost 1 base and 5 bases, there was a span of 8 bases. Germline V gene data show CDR1 as SGHVS and CDR2 as FQNEAQ. This CDR3 comprises 13 residues. CDR3 amino acids: CASSLGTLYGYTF. The CDR3 region has the DNA TGTGCCAGCAGCTTAGGGACATTGTATGGCTACACCTTC.

This clonotype was found many times. This chain joins TRBV12-3 or TRBV12-4 and TRBJ2-1; 9 nucleotides agree with TRBD1. Trimming removed 1 base from V and 2 bases from J; junction bases left unmatched: 3. The CDR3 is 16 amino acids. CDR3 DNA: TGTGCCAGCAGTTTAGAAGGGACAGGGCCCTACAATGAGCAGTTCTTC. Residues: CASSLEGTGPYNEQFF.

This clonotype was detected only a few times. The V and J genes are TRBV20-1 and TRBJ2-2; D remains ambiguous. Trimming took 0 bases from V and 6 from J, leaving 11 bases between them. Germline assignment: CDR1 DFQATT and CDR2 SNEGSKA (reference sequence). CDR3 length: 14 residues. The CDR3 nucleotides read TGCAGTGCTAGAGACCCTGGAGCCCCCGGGGAGCTGTTTTTT. Translation: CSARDPGAPGELFF.